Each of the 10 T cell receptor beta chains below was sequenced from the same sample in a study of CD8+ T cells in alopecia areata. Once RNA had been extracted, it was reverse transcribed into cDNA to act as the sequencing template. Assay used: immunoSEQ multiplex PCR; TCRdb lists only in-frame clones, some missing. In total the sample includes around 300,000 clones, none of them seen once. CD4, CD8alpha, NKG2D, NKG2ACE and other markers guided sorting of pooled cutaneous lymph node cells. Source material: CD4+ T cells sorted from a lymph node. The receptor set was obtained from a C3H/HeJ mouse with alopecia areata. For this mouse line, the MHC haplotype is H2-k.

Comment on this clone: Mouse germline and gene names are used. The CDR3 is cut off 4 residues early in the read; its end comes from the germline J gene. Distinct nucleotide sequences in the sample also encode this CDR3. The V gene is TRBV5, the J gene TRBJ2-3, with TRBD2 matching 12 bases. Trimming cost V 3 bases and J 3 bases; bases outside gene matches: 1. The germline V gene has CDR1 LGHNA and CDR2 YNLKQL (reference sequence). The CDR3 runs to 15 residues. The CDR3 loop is CASSQTGGAAETLYF. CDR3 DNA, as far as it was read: TGTGCCAGCAGCCAGACTGGGGGGGCGGCAGAA.

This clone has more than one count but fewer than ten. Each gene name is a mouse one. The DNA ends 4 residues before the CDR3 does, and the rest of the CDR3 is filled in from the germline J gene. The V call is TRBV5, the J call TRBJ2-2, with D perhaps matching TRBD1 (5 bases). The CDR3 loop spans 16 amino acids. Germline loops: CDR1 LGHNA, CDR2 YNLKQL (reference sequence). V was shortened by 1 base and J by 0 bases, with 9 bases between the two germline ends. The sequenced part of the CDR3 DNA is TGTGCCAGCAGCCAAGCAGGGCCTGCAAACACCGGG. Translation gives CASSQAGPANTG. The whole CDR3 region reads CASSQAGPANTGQLYF.

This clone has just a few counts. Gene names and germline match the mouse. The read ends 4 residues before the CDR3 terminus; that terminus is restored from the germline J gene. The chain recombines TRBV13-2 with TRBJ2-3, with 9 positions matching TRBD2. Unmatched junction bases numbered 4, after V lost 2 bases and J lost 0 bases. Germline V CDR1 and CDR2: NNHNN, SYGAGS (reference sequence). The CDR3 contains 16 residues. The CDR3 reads CASGDLGGSSAETLYF. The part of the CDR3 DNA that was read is TGTGCCAGCGGTGACCTGGGGGGGTCTAGTGCAGAA.

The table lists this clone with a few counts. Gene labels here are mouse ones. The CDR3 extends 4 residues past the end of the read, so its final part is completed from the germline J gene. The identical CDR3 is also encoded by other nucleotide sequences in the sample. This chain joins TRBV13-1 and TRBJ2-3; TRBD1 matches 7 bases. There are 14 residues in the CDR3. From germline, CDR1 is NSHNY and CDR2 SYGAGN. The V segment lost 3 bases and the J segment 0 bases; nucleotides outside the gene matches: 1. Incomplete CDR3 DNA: TGTGCCAGCAGTGGGGACAGAAGTGCAGAA. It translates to CASSGDRSAE. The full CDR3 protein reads CASSGDRSAETLYF.

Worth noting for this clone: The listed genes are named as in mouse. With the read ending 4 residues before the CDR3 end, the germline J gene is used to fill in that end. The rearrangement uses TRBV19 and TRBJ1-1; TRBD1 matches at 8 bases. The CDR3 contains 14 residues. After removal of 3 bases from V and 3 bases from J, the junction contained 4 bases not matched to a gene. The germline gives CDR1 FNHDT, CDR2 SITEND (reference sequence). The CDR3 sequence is CASSTQGADTEVFF. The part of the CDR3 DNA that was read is TGTGCCAGCAGTACCCAGGGGGCAGACACA.

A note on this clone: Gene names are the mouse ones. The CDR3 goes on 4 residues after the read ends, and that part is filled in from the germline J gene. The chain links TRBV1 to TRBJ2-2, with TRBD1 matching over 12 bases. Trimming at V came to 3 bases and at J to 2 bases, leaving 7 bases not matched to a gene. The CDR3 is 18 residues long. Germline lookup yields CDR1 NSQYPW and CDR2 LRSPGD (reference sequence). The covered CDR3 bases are TGCACCTGCAGTGCCCCGGGACAGGGGGCGAGTAACACCGGG. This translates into CTCSAPGQGASNTG. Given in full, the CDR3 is CTCSAPGQGASNTGQLYF.

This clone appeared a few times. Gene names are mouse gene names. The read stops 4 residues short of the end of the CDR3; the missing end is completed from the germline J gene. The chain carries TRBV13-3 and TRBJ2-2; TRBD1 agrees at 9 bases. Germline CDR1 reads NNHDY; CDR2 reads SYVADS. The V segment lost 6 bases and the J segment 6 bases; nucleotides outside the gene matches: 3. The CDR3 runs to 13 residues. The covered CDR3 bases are TGTGCCAGCAAGGGACAGGGTCCCGGG. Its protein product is CASKGQGPG. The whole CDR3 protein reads CASKGQGPGQLYF.

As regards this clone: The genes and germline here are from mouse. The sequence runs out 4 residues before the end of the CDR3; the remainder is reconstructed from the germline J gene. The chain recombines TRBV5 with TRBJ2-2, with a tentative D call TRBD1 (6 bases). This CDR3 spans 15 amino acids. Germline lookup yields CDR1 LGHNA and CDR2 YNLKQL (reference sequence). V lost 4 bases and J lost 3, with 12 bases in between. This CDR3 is CASSPHRADTGQLYF. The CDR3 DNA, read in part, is TGTGCCAGCAGCCCCCACAGGGCCGACACCGGG.

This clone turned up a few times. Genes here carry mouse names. Incomplete CDR3 DNA: TGTGCCAGCAGCACAGGGAGGAGGGATGCT. This translates into CASSTGRRDA. The whole CDR3 reads CASSTGRRDAEQFF. The chain couples TRBV13-3 to TRBJ2-1; TRBD1 is a possible D gene (6 bases). With the read ending 4 residues before the CDR3 end, the germline J gene is used to fill in that end. Per germline, CDR1 NNHDY and CDR2 SYVADS. The CDR3 is 14 residues long. Deletions cut 5 bases from V and 5 bases from J, with 14 bases between.

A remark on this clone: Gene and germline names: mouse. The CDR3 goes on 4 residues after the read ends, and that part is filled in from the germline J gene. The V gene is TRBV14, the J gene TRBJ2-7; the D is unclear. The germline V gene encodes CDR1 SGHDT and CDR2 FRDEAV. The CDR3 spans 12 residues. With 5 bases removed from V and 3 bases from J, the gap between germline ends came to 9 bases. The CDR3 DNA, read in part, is TGTGCCAGCAGCCCCGCAGGCTAT. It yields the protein CASSPAGY. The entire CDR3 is CASSPAGYEQYF.